The TCR beta chain under discussion was sequenced for a study of neoadjuvant nivolumab and ipilimumab in lung cancer (dated by TCRdb to 2020 to 2021). Regarding the research as a whole: In the NEOSTAR trial, nivolumab was administered intravenously at 3 mg/kg on days 1, 15 and 29, and the combination arm also received ipilimumab 1 mg/kg on day 1 only. For each study arm, the primary endpoint of the trial was the rate of major pathologic response (MPR) in the intention-to-treat population. In the trial, about 44 patients with operable NSCLC were treated, of whom 23 were randomized to nivolumab monotherapy and some 20 to nivolumab plus ipilimumab. The study compared TCR repertoires in pretherapy (baseline) peripheral blood with TCR repertoires in tumors resected at surgery after neoadjuvant immune checkpoint blockade. Matched pretherapy and resected tumor pairs were analyzed for seven patients, of whom four received nivolumab and three received nivolumab plus ipilimumab.

Note on this clone: Its antigen is currently not known. It has no much larger one-base neighbor in the sample; base qualities were not kept.

This sample's time point label indicates: at surgical resection after neoadjuvant nivolumab +/- ipilimumab. The samples were obtained from NEOSTAR, a phase 2 randomized trial that tested neoadjuvant nivolumab or nivolumab plus ipilimumab, followed by surgery, in operable NSCLC. Study-wide conclusions, independent of this receptor: No significant correlation was found between TCR clonality and pathologic tumor regression, and only one major-pathologic-response sample was available for the clonality analysis. A small number of samples underwent TCR sequencing. TCR richness in pretherapy blood showed a positive correlation with richness in tumors resected after neoadjuvant therapy (Spearman R ≈ 0.8). Tumor T-cell richness and clonality rose from pretherapy to surgery in three of three dual-therapy tumors but in only two of four nivolumab-treated tumors. TCR richness and clonality were greater in resected tumors than in tumor-adjacent uninvolved lung, and increases were seen in more dual-therapy-treated tumors.

CDR1 is given as SGHDT and CDR2 as YYEEEE, both from the germline V gene. The CDR3 starts with the cysteine, ends with the phenylalanine, and has 14 residues. Here the CDR3 DNA is all that survives: 42 bases in frame from base 1. Cut back by 1 base and 16 bases, the V and J ends lie 21 bases apart. The library was made by the immunoSEQ multiplex PCR assay. The paper's processing steps were these. Repertoires were summarized in terms of richness and clonality, and significantly expanded and contracted clones between pre- and post-therapy samples were identified. The source is immuneACCESS, and TCRdb retained only in-frame sequences with V and J called. Part of the clones is not carried over; for the studies checked, unresolved V genes explain less than half of this, and the remainder is unexplained. V and J calls and clone size are given by that table; D and trimming were obtained from the DNA. The sample profile shows over 25,000 clones; about 76% of them were found once. Roughly 20% of the sample is held by the ten biggest clonotypes.

The sample here was tumor tissue, taken after neoadjuvant nivolumab, alone or with ipilimumab, at or shortly before surgery. The sequence was obtained from an adult with non-small cell lung cancer. The chain uses TRBV5-6 and TRBJ2-1; the D gene is perhaps TRBD1, on 6 matching bases. The bases are TGTGCCAGCAGCTTGTATAGACAGGTTTCGTTTAACTTCTTC. The encoded protein is CASSLYRQVSFNFF.